This T cell receptor (beta chain) was captured in a study of shared clonotypes between healthy human individuals. Study summary: Donor ages ranged 18 to 49 years: two women, a few men. Study findings and constraints: Clonotype sharing across donors was expected to vary with sequencing depth.

TCRdb's copy holds only in-frame clones and misses some; the assay was immunoSEQ multiplex PCR. Of approximately 2.5 million clones listed, roughly 93% were seen once; the top ten hold 0.36%. This CDR3 spans 13 amino acids. Germline loops: CDR1 SGHRS, CDR2 YFSETQ. Trimming left V 4 bases short and J 3 bases short, with 10 bases between. Concerning this clone: The antigen is unknown. Other DNA sequences in the same sample also yield this CDR3.

The source is a man between 18 and 29 years old in good health. Some clones in this sample may be carry-over from other donors' samples. The source material was naive CD4+ T cells from PBMCs. Subset meaning: CD45RA+ positively selected. V gene TRBV5-1 combines with J gene TRBJ1-1; perhaps TRBD1 as D (5 bases). This CDR3 is CASSGGGDTEAFF. The DNA of the CDR3 is TGCGCCAGCAGCGGGGGTGGGGACACTGAAGCTTTCTTT.